The 27 T cell receptor beta chains presented below share a single source sample, sequenced in a study of response to subunit inactivated influenza vaccine. TCRdb redid the calling of the RT-PCR reads with MiXCR, one entry per CDR3 protein. This repertoire shows about 480,000 distinct CDR3 sequences, roughly 11% found once; its top ten account for about an eighth. The sequenced sample was PBMCs from blood, obtained around seven weeks after vaccination. All receptors derive from a man aged 50-59 years who received an inactivated influenza vaccine.

The CDR3: CASSDTTSYNEQFF. DNA for the CDR3: TGCGCCAGCAGCGACACCACTAGTTACAATGAGCAGTTCTTC. The chain is built from TRBV4-1 and TRBJ2-1, with D possibly matching TRBD2 (5 bases). Trimming removed 5 bases at V and 4 bases at J, with 12 bases between. The CDR3 has 14 residues. CDR1 is MGHRA and CDR2 is YSYEKL in the germline V gene.

This clonotype was picked up a small number of times. This chain joins TRBV3-1 and TRBJ1-2; possible D gene TRBD1, 6 bases. Germline V gives CDR1 LGHDT, CDR2 YNNKEL (reference sequence). Trimming removed 1 base at V and 3 bases at J, with 12 bases between. The CDR3 runs to 15 residues. As DNA, the CDR3 is TGTGCCAGCAGCCAAGTCGGCAGGGGATACTATGGCTACACCTTC. It is translated as CASSQVGRGYYGYTF.

V and J are TRBV7-9 and TRBJ1-1; TRBD1 matches 7 bases. Germline CDR1 is SEHNR and CDR2 is FQNEAQ (reference sequence). J lost 0 bases, V lost 5 bases, and 9 bases had no gene match. This CDR3 contains 16 residues. This chain's CDR3 is CASSLRTGVLNTEAFF. The CDR3, as DNA: TGTGCCAGCAGCCTACGGACAGGCGTACTGAACACTGAAGCTTTCTTT.

The rearrangement uses TRBV7-2 and TRBJ2-7; the D gene could be TRBD1 or TRBD2 (5 bases each). The CDR3 sequence is 15 residues long. CDR1 is SGHTA and CDR2 is FQGNSA in the germline V gene. Trimming took off 5 bases at V and 9 bases at J, with 23 bases between the two ends. As DNA, the CDR3 is TGTGCCAGCAGCCCCCCGGGACGCCAACTAGGTCGGCAGTACTTC. Translation gives CASSPPGRQLGRQYF. The entire variable domain, with the rest obtained from reference TRBV7-2 and TRBJ2-7, is as follows: GAGVSQSPSNKVTEKGKDVELRCDPISGHTALYWYRQSLGQGLEFLIYFQGNSAPDKSGLPSDRFSAERTGGSVSTLTIQRTQQEDSAVYLCASSPPGRQLGRQYFGPGTRLTVT.

This clonotype has a handful of counts. This chain connects TRBV20-1 to TRBJ2-1; 10 bases agree with TRBD2. The CDR3 length is 14 residues. Germline loops: CDR1 DFQATT, CDR2 SNEGSKA (reference sequence). J gave up 3 bases and V 6 bases, and 5 bases lay outside the gene matches. Here the CDR3 DNA reads TGCAGTGCGTGGACTAGCGGCGACTACAATGAGCAGTTCTTC. It is translated as CSAWTSGDYNEQFF.

This chain joins TRBV24-1 and TRBJ2-2, with 8 bases matching TRBD2. Per germline, CDR1 KGHDR and CDR2 SFDVKD. This CDR3 spans 14 amino acids. Trimming at V came to 8 bases and at J to 6 bases, leaving 7 bases not matched to a gene. In DNA form, the CDR3 reads TGTGCCACCAAGAGCGGGAGAGAATCCGGGGAGCTGTTTTTT. Protein product: CATKSGRESGELFF.

This clonotype has a handful of counts. The chain links TRBV6-5 to TRBJ1-1; D possibly corresponds to TRBD1 (5 bases). Germline loops: CDR1 MNHEY, CDR2 SVGAGI. The V end was cut by 0 bases, the J end by 4 bases, with 18 bases between. The CDR3 covers 17 residues. The CDR3 spells CASSYSIAGTFVTEAFF. The CDR3 DNA sequence: TGTGCCAGCAGTTACTCGATAGCGGGGACGTTCGTCACTGAAGCTTTCTTT.

This clonotype was picked up a small number of times. The gene calls are TRBV3-1 and TRBJ2-2, with 7 bases lining up with TRBD1. V shed 4 bases, J shed 6 bases, and the junction held 14 bases outside the gene matches. The CDR3 is 17 amino acids. The germline CDR1 and CDR2 sequences are LGHDT and YNNKEL (reference sequence). Written as DNA, the CDR3 is TGTGCCAGCAGCCGGCTCCGGGACAGCCCAACTGCCGGGGAGCTGTTTTTT. Amino acid sequence: CASSRLRDSPTAGELFF.

This clonotype was observed a few times. CDR3 in DNA: TGCAGTGCTAGGCCCGGGACTATCCCCAATGAGCAGTTCTTC. Protein product: CSARPGTIPNEQFF. This chain uses TRBV20-1 with TRBJ2-1, with TRBD2 matching 7 bases. Trimming took 3 bases from V and 6 from J; bases not matched to a gene: 8. The V gene's germline CDR1 is DFQATT and CDR2 SNEGSKA (reference sequence). This CDR3 comprises 14 residues.

This clonotype came up many times. The chain combines TRBV12-3 or TRBV12-4 with TRBJ2-2; 7 bases are shared with TRBD2. CDR3 length equals 16 residues. V lost 3 bases, J lost 0 bases, and 4 bases stayed unmatched. The CDR3 reads CASSFLAGANTGELFF. The CDR3 nucleotides are TGTGCCAGCAGTTTCTTAGCGGGTGCGAACACCGGGGAGCTGTTTTTT.

This clonotype has a handful of counts. The V call is TRBV28, the J call TRBJ1-1; D is perhaps TRBD1 (5 bases). V gave up 0 bases and J gave up 1 base, with 12 bases separating them. The germline V gene has CDR1 MDHEN and CDR2 SYDVKM. This CDR3 contains 16 residues. The CDR3: CASSLWAAGRNTEAFF. The CDR3, as DNA: TGTGCCAGCAGTTTATGGGCGGCAGGGAGGAACACTGAAGCTTTCTTT.

In regard to this clonotype: Just one base apart from a much larger clone, this may be a read error. V is TRBV6-6 and J is TRBJ2-2; a weak D match, TRBD2 (5 bases). Per the germline V gene, CDR1 is MNHNY and CDR2 is SVGAGI (reference sequence). The CDR3 extends over 11 amino acids. The CDR3 DNA is TGTGCCACCGCGAAGCCCGGGGAGCTGATTTTT. This codes for CATAKPGELIF.

This clonotype occurred a few times. The chain couples TRBV3-1 to TRBJ1-6; D is unresolved. The CDR3 length is 14 residues. Per the germline V gene, CDR1 is LGHDT and CDR2 is YNNKEL (reference sequence). Trimming removed 0 bases at V and 8 bases at J, with 8 bases between. The CDR3 region has the DNA TGTGCCAGCAGCCAAGATCTCCTACATTCACCCCTCCACTTT. Encoded protein: CASSQDLLHSPLHF.

This clonotype was observed at least ten times. This chain joins TRBV29-1 and TRBJ1-2, with D unresolved. Germline CDR1 SQVTM, CDR2 ANQGSEA. Trimming left V 3 bases short and J 3 bases short, with 14 bases between. The CDR3 sequence is 14 residues long. Here the CDR3 reads CSVEGSGVHYGYTF. The CDR3 nucleotides read TGCAGCGTTGAGGGGTCCGGGGTTCACTATGGCTACACCTTC.

This clonotype was observed many times. The chain couples TRBV6-6 to TRBJ2-5; D is undetermined. The V end lost 6 bases, the J end lost 2 bases, and 10 bases lay between the germline ends. This CDR3 comprises 13 residues. CDR1 and CDR2 from the germline V gene are MNHNY and SVGAGI (reference sequence). CDR3 loop: CASRPHGQETQYF. CDR3 bases: TGTGCCAGCAGACCCCACGGACAAGAGACCCAGTACTTC.

This chain uses TRBV10-3 with TRBJ2-7, with TRBD1 identical over 7 bases. J gave up 0 bases and V 4 bases, and 6 bases lay outside the gene matches. In germline, CDR1 is ENHRY, CDR2 SYGVKD. The CDR3 totals 15 residues. The CDR3 spells CAISGGQLSSYEQYF. Here the CDR3 DNA reads TGTGCCATCAGTGGGGGACAGCTGAGCTCCTACGAGCAGTACTTC.

The rearrangement uses TRBV29-1 and TRBJ2-5; D not resolved. V was cut by 5 bases and J by 3 bases, with 4 bases left in between. This CDR3 comprises 10 residues. From germline, CDR1 is SQVTM and CDR2 ANQGSEA. CDR3 in amino acids: CSVQKETQYF. CDR3 in DNA: TGCAGCGTTCAAAAAGAGACCCAGTACTTC.

In DNA form, the CDR3 reads TGCAGTGCTAGCAACAGGGGGCTGGGAAATGAGCAGTTCTTC. Amino acids: CSASNRGLGNEQFF. The J gene is TRBJ2-1, the V gene TRBV20-1; TRBD1 agrees at 9 bases. CDR1 DFQATT and CDR2 SNEGSKA come from the germline V gene (reference sequence). With V trimmed by 3 bases and J by 7 bases, 7 bases remained unmatched. This CDR3 comprises 14 residues.

This chain uses TRBV10-3 with TRBJ2-7; 7 nucleotides align to TRBD1. The CDR3 has 13 residues. CDR1 and CDR2 (germline): ENHRY, SYGVKD. The junction had 5 bases not matched to a gene; V was cut back by 7 bases and J by 2 bases. The CDR3 loop is CAINRDRAYEQYF. The CDR3, as DNA: TGTGCCATCAACCGCGACAGGGCCTACGAGCAGTACTTC.

This clonotype was counted ten times or more. The V call is TRBV6-1, the J call TRBJ2-3, with 12 bases identical to TRBD2. Germline V gene sequence: CDR1 MNHNS, CDR2 SASEGT. V was clipped by 4 bases and J by 0 bases; unmatched bases: 5. The CDR3 totals 17 residues. CDR3 sequence (DNA): TGTGCCAGCAGTGTCGGACTAGCGGGATCAAGCACAGATACGCAGTATTTT. Protein: CASSVGLAGSSTDTQYF.

In its sample, this clonotype was seen many times. The rearrangement uses TRBV5-1 and TRBJ1-1, with no clear D. Trimming removed 0 bases from V and 8 bases from J, with 11 bases in between. The CDR3 totals 13 residues. Germline V gene lookup returns CDR1 SGHRS and CDR2 YFSETQ. Written as DNA, the CDR3 is TGCGCCAGCAGCTTGGAAGGGTCAGGAGAAGCTTTCTTT. Translation: CASSLEGSGEAFF. The full variable domain, in which reference TRBV5-1 and TRBJ1-1 provide the parts outside the CDR3, is KAGVTQTPRYLIKTRGQQVTLSCSPISGHRSVSWYQQTPGQGLQFLFEYFSETQRNKGNFPGRFSGRQFSNSRSEMNVSTLELGDSALYLCASSLEGSGEAFFGQGTRLTVV.

This clonotype was detected only a few times. J is TRBJ1-3 and V is TRBV12-3 or TRBV12-4; tentative D call: TRBD1 (5 bases). Trimming pared 7 bases from V and 0 bases from J, leaving 13 bases between. The CDR3 is 15 residues long. The CDR3 here is CASTSEGHSGNTIYF. The CDR3 DNA reads as TGTGCCAGCACATCGGAAGGACACTCTGGAAACACCATATATTTT.

A few counts support this clonotype. The V gene is TRBV20-1, the J gene TRBJ2-1, with a weak D call TRBD2 (6 bases). The germline V and J ends were trimmed by 0 bases and 8 bases, with 8 bases remaining between them. CDR3 size: 12 residues. CDR1 and CDR2 (germline): DFQATT, SNEGSKA (reference sequence). CDR3 sequence reads: CSARDGRYEQFF. The CDR3 DNA reads TGCAGTGCTAGAGATGGGAGGTATGAGCAGTTCTTC.

This clonotype was seen many times. J is TRBJ2-1 and V is TRBV7-2; D not certain. This CDR3 has 13 amino acids. Germline CDR1 is SGHTA and CDR2 is FQGNSA. V dropped 4 bases and J dropped 4 bases, with 8 bases sitting between them. The CDR3 loop is CASSYVSYNEQFF. The DNA of the CDR3 is TGTGCCAGCAGCTACGTGAGTTACAATGAGCAGTTCTTC.

This CDR3 reads CASSPIISAGEQFF. The CDR3 bases are TGTGCCAGCTCACCAATTATTAGCGCCGGTGAGCAGTTCTTC. The chain links TRBV18 to TRBJ2-1; tentatively, D is TRBD2 (5 bases). This CDR3 comprises 14 residues. The germline V and J ends were trimmed by 2 bases and 9 bases, with 14 bases remaining between them. CDR1 and CDR2 from the germline V gene are KGHSH and LQKENI.

The rearrangement uses TRBV24-1 and TRBJ2-2, with D unresolved. Between the trimmed V and J ends, which lost 2 bases and 3 bases, there was a span of 12 bases. Germline lookup yields CDR1 KGHDR and CDR2 SFDVKD. CDR3 length equals 16 residues. The CDR3 DNA is TGTGCCACCAGTGATTCCGGCCAGATTTACACCGGGGAGCTGTTTTTT. Translation: CATSDSGQIYTGELFF.

This clonotype was counted between two and nine times. The genes are TRBV7-6 and TRBJ2-2, with a tentative D call TRBD2 (6 bases). The CDR3 runs 17 residues. CDR1 and CDR2 (germline): SGHVS, FNYEAQ. V was shortened by 1 base and J by 2 bases, with 14 bases between the two germline ends. The CDR3 nucleotides read TGTGCCAGCAGCTTAGTGTCGGTTAGCGGCAACACCGGGGAGCTGTTTTTT. Protein sequence: CASSLVSVSGNTGELFF.